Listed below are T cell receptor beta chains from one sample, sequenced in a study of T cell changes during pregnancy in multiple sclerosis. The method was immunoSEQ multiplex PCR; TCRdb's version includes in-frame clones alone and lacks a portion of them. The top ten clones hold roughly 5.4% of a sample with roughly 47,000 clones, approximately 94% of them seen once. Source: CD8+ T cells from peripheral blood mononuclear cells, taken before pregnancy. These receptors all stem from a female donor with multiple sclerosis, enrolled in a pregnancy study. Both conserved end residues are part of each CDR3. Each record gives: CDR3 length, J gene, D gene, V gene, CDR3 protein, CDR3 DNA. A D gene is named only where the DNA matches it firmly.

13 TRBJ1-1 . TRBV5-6 CASSAEDTYEAFF TGTGCCAGCAGCGCTGAAGACACATATGAAGCTTTCTTT
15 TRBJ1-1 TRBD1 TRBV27 CASSTRQGMNTEAFF TGTGCCAGCAGCACCCGACAGGGGATGAACACTGAAGCTTTCTTT
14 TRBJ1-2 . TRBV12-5 CASGLERVSYGYTF TGTGCTAGTGGTTTGGAGAGGGTGAGCTATGGCTACACCTTC
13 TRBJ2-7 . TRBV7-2 CASSSWTDPEQYF TGTGCCAGCAGCTCATGGACAGATCCCGAGCAGTACTTC
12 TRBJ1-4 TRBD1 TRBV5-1 CASSPGQGKLFF TGCGCCAGCAGCCCGGGACAGGGAAAACTGTTTTTT
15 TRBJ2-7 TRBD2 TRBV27 CASSSRLAEHYEQYF TGTGCCAGCAGTTCCCGACTAGCGGAGCACTACGAGCAGTACTTC
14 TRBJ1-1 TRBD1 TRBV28 CASRETGLNTEAFF TGTGCCAGCAGAGAGACAGGGTTGAACACTGAAGCTTTCTTT
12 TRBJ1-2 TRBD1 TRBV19 CASSGTDYGYTF TGTGCCAGTAGTGGGACAGACTATGGCTACACCTTC
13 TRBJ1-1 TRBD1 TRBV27 CASSAGTADEAFF TGTGCCAGCAGTGCCGGGACAGCCGACGAAGCTTTCTTT
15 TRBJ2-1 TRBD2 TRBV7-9 CASSRGSGIWNEQFF TGTGCCAGCAGCCGGGGGAGCGGGATTTGGAATGAGCAGTTCTTC
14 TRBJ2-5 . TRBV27 CASSPLGGQETQYF TGTGCCAGCAGCCCACTGGGGGGACAAGAGACCCAGTACTTC
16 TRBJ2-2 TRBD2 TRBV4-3 CASSQEGLGRSGELFF TGCGCCAGCAGCCAAGAAGGACTAGGAAGAAGCGGGGAGCTGTTTTTT
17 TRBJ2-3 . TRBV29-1 CSVMGAKDIWSTDTQYF TGCAGCGTTATGGGGGCGAAGGATATTTGGTCCACAGATACGCAGTATTTT
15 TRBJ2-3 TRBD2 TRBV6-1 CASRGTSGNTDTQYF TGTGCCAGCAGAGGGACTAGCGGAAACACAGATACGCAGTATTTT
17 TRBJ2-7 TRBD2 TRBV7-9 CASSLSSGSFSPYEQYF TGTGCCAGCAGCCTATCAAGCGGGAGCTTTTCTCCCTACGAGCAGTACTTC
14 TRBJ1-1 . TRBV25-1 CASTESGKNTEAFF TGTGCCAGCACCGAATCAGGGAAGAACACTGAAGCTTTCTTT
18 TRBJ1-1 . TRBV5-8 CASSPTQPLDTPNTEAFF TGTGCCAGCAGCCCAACCCAACCACTGGACACGCCGAACACTGAAGCTTTCTTT
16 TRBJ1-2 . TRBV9 CASSVVSGGGRYGYTF TGTGCCAGCAGCGTAGTATCCGGGGGAGGTCGCTATGGCTACACCTTC
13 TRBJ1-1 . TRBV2 CASSMGRNTEAFF TGTGCCAGCAGTATGGGCCGTAACACTGAAGCTTTCTTT
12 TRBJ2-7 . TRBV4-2 CASSQESREQYF TGTGCCAGCAGCCAAGAATCCAGGGAGCAGTACTTC
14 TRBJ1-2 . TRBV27 CASSLSTGVYGYTF TGTGCCAGCAGTTTATCGACCGGGGTCTATGGCTACACCTTC
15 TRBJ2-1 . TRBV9 CASSVDTSSYNEQFF TGTGCCAGCAGCGTAGACACTAGCTCCTACAATGAGCAGTTCTTC